A single sample gave rise to the 8 T cell receptor beta chains below, sequenced in a study of blood T cell repertoires in COVID-19. TCRdb keeps only in-frame clones here, not all; method: immunoSEQ multiplex PCR. The table records 100,000 to 150,000 clones, about four fifths of them present only once. Source material: peripheral blood. All receptors derive from a man between 60 and 70 years old with acute or convalescent COVID-19.

The chain joins TRBV18 to TRBJ2-1, with 11 bases fitting TRBD2. Trimming cost V 3 bases and J 10 bases; bases outside gene matches: 11. From germline, CDR1 is KGHSH and CDR2 LQKENI. The CDR3 loop spans 16 amino acids. In nucleotides, the CDR3 is TGTGCCAGCTCACCTGGAGTCGGACTAGCGGGCAGGGAGCAGTTCTTC. Its protein is CASSPGVGLAGREQFF.

The chain joins TRBV5-6 to TRBJ1-6, with 8 nucleotides matching TRBD1. The CDR3 length is 16 residues. CDR1 SGHDT and CDR2 YYEEEE come from the germline V gene. Trimming took 0 bases from V and 10 from J; bases not matched to a gene: 9. The CDR3 is CASSLVSGGILSPLHF. In DNA, the CDR3 is TGTGCCAGCAGCTTGGTATCAGGGGGCATCCTATCACCCCTCCACTTT.

This clone was recorded once. J is TRBJ2-6 and V is TRBV4-1; no definite D call. The V and J ends lost 6 bases and 1 base respectively, with 10 bases between them. The length of the CDR3 is 15 residues. Germline V gives CDR1 MGHRA, CDR2 YSYEKL. The CDR3 region has the DNA TGCGCCAGCAGTCACCTGAGGTCTGGGGCCAACGTCCTGACTTTC. Translation gives CASSHLRSGANVLTF.

This chain connects TRBV6-5 to TRBJ1-3, with D uncertain. The CDR3 has 13 residues. The V gene's germline CDR1 is MNHEY and CDR2 SVGAGI. V was pared by 8 bases and J by 3 bases, with 11 bases between. The CDR3 region is CASGGPGGNTIYF. In DNA form, the CDR3 reads TGTGCCAGCGGCGGGCCGGGTGGAAACACCATATATTTT.

This chain connects TRBV28 to TRBJ1-3; possible D gene TRBD1, 6 bases. CDR1 is MDHEN and CDR2 is SYDVKM in the germline V gene. The ends were cut back, 11 bases at V and 1 base at J, with 18 bases in the middle. The CDR3 extends over 15 amino acids. The CDR3, as DNA: TGTGCCGTAGCCGAAACCGGGACATCTGGAAACACCATATATTTT. Encoded protein: CAVAETGTSGNTIYF. Looking up the rest from reference TRBV28 and TRBJ1-3 gives the full variable domain: DVKVTQSSRYLVKRTGEKVFLECVQDMDHENMFWYRQDPGLGLRLIYFSYDVKMKEKGDIPEGYSVSREKKERFSLILESASTNQTSMYLCAVAETGTSGNTIYFGEGSWLTVV.

The chain carries TRBV3-1 (or the pseudogene TRBV3-2) and TRBJ1-1; TRBD1 agrees at 8 bases. The CDR3 totals 14 residues. The V and J ends lost 5 bases and 1 base, in that order; junction bases with no gene match: 3. CDR1 is LGHDT and CDR2 is YNNKEL in the germline V gene (reference sequence). This CDR3 is CASSYGTGNTEAFF. The CDR3 DNA sequence: TGTGCCAGCAGCTACGGGACAGGGAACACTGAAGCTTTCTTT.

This chain joins TRBV4-1 and TRBJ1-2; 12 positions agree with TRBD1. CDR1 MGHRA and CDR2 YSYEKL come from the germline V gene. The V gene end was trimmed by 1 base and the J gene end by 2 bases; junction bases not matched to a gene: 2. CDR3 size: 16 residues. The DNA for the CDR3 is TGCGCCAGCAGCCAAGTTGGGACAGGGGGCAACTATGGCTACACCTTC. Translation gives CASSQVGTGGNYGYTF.

The J gene is TRBJ1-2, the V gene TRBV11-2; D gene uncertain. CDR1 is SGHAT, CDR2 FQNNGV, per germline. This CDR3 is 17 amino acids long. V was cut by 0 bases and J by 1 base, with 15 bases left in between. The CDR3 protein is CASSLDPADTINYGYTF. The CDR3 coding sequence is TGTGCCAGCAGCTTAGATCCCGCAGATACTATTAACTATGGCTACACCTTC.